This T cell receptor beta chain emerged from a study of cytomegalovirus exposure and HLA in healthy donors. Study-level findings and limits: Most TCR sequences showed up rarely, but some public TCRs showed up in many donors. Further analysis, carried out later, found HLA-associated TCR beta chains more clonally expanded than equally common other chains.

Use of 60 Vbeta and 13 Jbeta primers characterized the PCR. The data were produced by immunoSEQ multiplex PCR, yet TCRdb's version contains in-frame clones alone and is incomplete. The sample consists of 97,000 or so clones, roughly 70% of them appearing once. The table lists this clone with a few counts. The antigen is unknown. The sequenced material came from PBMCs. The source is a man aged 50-59 years in good health and CMV-seronegative.

Written as DNA, the CDR3 is TGTGCCAGCGGGGCCCGAGGAAACACCATATATTTT. It yields the protein CASGARGNTIYF. The chain recombines TRBV2 with TRBJ1-3, with a tentative D call TRBD1 (5 bases). Germline V CDR1 and CDR2: SNHLY, FYNNEI. V lost 8 bases, J lost 4 bases, and 9 bases lay in between. The CDR3 covers 12 residues.